Presented here are 2 T cell receptor beta chains from one specimen sequenced in a study of blood T cells in healthy people across ages (dated by TCRdb to 2014 to 2015). The library was produced with 5' RACE. The sequencer listed for this sample is Illumina HiSeq 2500. The second PCR ran for about 6 to 12 cycles and used a J-beta primer mix along with a sample-barcoded 5' primer. In-frame beta chains were kept once TCRdb had trimmed the public reads at Q25 with fastp and called clones with MiXCR. Rows matching on CDR3 protein sequence are summarized as one entry with the most common DNA and genes. This sample holds 590,000 or so distinct CDR3 sequences; approximately 30% were observed only once. 15% to 18% of the sample goes to the ten largest clones. Sequenced sample: blood. These receptors all stem from an elderly woman in good health.

The gene calls are TRBV7-2 and TRBJ2-7, with 7 bases matching TRBD1. The CDR3 runs to 15 residues. Losses at the gene ends were 4 bases for V and 0 bases for J; bases not matched to a gene: 6. CDR1 is SGHTA and CDR2 is FQGNSA in the germline V gene. CDR3 DNA sequence: TGTGCCAGCAGCTCGGACAGGACCCGCTCCTACGAGCAGTACTTC. This encodes CASSSDRTRSYEQYF.

This clonotype was found many times. This chain joins TRBV9 and TRBJ2-1; possibly TRBD1 for D (6 bases). CDR3 length: 15 amino acids. V lost 4 bases and J 0 bases, leaving 11 bases between the germline ends. Germline lookup yields CDR1 SGDLS and CDR2 YYNGEE. The CDR3 coding sequence is TGTGCCAGCAGCCCACGGGACACCTCCTACAATGAGCAGTTCTTC. Its protein product is CASSPRDTSYNEQFF. Full variable domain (remainder filled in from reference TRBV9 and TRBJ2-1): DSGVTQTPKHLITATGQRVTLRCSPRSGDLSVYWYQQSLDQGLQFLIQYYNGEERAKGNILERFSAQQFPDLHSELNLSSLELGDSALYFCASSPRDTSYNEQFFGPGTRLTVL.